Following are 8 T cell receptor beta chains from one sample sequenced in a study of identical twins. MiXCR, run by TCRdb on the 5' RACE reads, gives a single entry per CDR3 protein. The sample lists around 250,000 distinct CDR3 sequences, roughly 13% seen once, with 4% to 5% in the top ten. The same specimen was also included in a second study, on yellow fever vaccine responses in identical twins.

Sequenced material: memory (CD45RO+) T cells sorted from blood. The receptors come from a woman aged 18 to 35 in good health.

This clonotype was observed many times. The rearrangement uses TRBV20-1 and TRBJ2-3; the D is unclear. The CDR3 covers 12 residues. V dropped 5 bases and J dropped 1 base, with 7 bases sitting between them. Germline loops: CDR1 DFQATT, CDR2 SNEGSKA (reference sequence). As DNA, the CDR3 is TGCAGTGCTTTCCCTCGCACAGATACGCAGTATTTT. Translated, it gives CSAFPRTDTQYF.

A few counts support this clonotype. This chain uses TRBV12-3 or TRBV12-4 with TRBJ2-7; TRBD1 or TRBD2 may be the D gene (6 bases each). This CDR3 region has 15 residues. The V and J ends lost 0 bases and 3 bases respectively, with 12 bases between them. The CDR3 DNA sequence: TGTGCCAGCAGTTTAGCATCGGGGGCCGGCTACGAGCAGTACTTC. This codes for CASSLASGAGYEQYF.

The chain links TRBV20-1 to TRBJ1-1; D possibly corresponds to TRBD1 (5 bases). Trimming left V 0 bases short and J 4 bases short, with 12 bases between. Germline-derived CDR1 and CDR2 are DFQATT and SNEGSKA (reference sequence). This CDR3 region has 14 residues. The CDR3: CSARDLGGGTEAFF. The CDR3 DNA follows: TGCAGTGCTAGAGATCTGGGGGGGGGCACTGAAGCTTTCTTT.

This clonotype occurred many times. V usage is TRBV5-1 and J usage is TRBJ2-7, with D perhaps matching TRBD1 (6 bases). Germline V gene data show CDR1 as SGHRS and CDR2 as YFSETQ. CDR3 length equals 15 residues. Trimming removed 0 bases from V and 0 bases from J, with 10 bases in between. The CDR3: CASSLGQASSYEQYF. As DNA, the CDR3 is TGCGCCAGCAGCTTGGGACAGGCCAGCTCCTACGAGCAGTACTTC. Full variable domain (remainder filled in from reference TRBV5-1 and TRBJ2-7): KAGVTQTPRYLIKTRGQQVTLSCSPISGHRSVSWYQQTPGQGLQFLFEYFSETQRNKGNFPGRFSGRQFSNSRSEMNVSTLELGDSALYLCASSLGQASSYEQYFGPGTRLTVT.

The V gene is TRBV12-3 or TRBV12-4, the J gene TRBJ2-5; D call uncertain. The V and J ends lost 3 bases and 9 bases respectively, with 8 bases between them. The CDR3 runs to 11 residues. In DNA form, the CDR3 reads TGTGCCAGCAGTTTTCACGAGGCCCAGTACTTC. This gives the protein CASSFHEAQYF.

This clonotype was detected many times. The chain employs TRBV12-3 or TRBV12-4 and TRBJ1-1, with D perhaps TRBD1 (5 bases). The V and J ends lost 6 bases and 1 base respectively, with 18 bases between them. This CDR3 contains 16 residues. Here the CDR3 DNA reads TGTGCCAGCAGAGTCAGAGGGGAAGTCGGGAACACTGAAGCTTTCTTT. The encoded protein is CASRVRGEVGNTEAFF.

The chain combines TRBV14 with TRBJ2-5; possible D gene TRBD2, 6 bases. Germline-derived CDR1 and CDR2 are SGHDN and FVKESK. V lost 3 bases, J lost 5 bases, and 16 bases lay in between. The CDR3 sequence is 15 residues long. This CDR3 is CASSHLFRDLETQYF. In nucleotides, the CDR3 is TGTGCCAGCAGCCACCTATTCAGGGACTTGGAGACCCAGTACTTC.

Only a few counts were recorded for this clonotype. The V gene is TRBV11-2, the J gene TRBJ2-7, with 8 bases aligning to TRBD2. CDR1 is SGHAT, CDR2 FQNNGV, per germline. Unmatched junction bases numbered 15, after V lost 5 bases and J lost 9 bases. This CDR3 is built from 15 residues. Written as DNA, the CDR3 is TGTGCCAGCAGCCAGCGGGAGCGGGGCCTAGTGGTGCAGTACTTC. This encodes CASSQRERGLVVQYF.